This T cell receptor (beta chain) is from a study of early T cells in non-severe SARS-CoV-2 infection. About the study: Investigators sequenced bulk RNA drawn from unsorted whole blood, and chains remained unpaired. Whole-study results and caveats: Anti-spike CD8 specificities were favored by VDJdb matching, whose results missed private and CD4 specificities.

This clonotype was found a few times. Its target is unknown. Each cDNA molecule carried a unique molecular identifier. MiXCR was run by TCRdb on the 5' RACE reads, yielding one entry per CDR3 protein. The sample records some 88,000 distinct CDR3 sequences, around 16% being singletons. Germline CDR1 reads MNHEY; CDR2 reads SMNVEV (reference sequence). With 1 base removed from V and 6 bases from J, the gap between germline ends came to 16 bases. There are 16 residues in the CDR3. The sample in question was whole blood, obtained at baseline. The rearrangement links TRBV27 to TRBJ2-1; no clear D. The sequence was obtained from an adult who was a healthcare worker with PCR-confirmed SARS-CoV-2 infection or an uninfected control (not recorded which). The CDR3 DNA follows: TGTGCCAGCAGTTTATACCCGTCTGGGAAGAGCAATGAGCAGTTCTTC. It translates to CASSLYPSGKSNEQFF.